Sequencing of this T cell receptor beta chain was carried out in a study of cytomegalovirus exposure and HLA in healthy donors. PCR involved 60 Vbeta and 13 Jbeta primers. Only in-frame clones appear in the TCRdb table, and some are missing; sequencing was by immunoSEQ multiplex PCR. The repertoire holds just under 95,000 clones, 81% seen once, with under 13% in the top ten. Study results and caveats: Across donors, sequencing depth was assumed by presence/absence analyses to be roughly uniform.

Of note for this clone: Its antigen is not known.

Each donor was nominally healthy when sampled (though unrecorded immune exposures were likely). The TCR originated in a human donor in good health. The sample comprised PBMCs.

The CDR3 sequence is CASSLARGANTGELFF. The CDR3 bases are TGTGCCAGCAGCTTAGCCCGGGGGGCGAACACCGGGGAGCTGTTTTTT. This chain joins TRBV7-2 and TRBJ2-2, with TRBD2 matching 7 bases. Germline V gene lookup returns CDR1 SGHTA and CDR2 FQGNSA. This CDR3 is 16 amino acids long. V lost 0 bases and J lost 0; bases outside the gene matches: 1.